The clone carrying this T cell receptor beta chain was counted once. The data stem from a study of blood T cell repertoires in COVID-19. Sequencing used immunoSEQ multiplex PCR; TCRdb keeps in-frame clones, though not all of them. The sample yields 120,000 or so clones, approximately 80% seen once. This TCR came from a human donor in a cohort sampled during active COVID-19. What was sequenced was peripheral blood.

CDR3: CASTGSGALDTQYF. The CDR3 DNA reads as TGTGCCAGCACAGGGTCGGGAGCGTTAGATACGCAGTATTTT. The chain carries TRBV9 and TRBJ2-3; perhaps TRBD2 as D (6 bases). Germline-derived CDR1 and CDR2 are SGDLS and YYNGEE. The V end was cut by 6 bases, the J end by 5 bases, with 16 bases between. The CDR3 runs to 14 residues.